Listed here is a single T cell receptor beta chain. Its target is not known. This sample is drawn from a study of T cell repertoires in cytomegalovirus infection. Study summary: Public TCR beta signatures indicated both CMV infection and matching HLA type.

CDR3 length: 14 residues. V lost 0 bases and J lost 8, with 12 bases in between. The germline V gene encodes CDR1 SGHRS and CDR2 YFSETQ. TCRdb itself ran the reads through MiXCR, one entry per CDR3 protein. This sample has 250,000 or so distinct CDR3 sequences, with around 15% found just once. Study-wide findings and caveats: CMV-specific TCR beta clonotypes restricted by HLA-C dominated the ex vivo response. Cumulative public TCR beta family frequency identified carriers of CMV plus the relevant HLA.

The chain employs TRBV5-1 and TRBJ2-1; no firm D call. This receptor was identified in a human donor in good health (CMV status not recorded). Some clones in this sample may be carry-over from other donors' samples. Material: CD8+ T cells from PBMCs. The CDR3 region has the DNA TGCGCCAGCAGCTTGGTGGAAGGGTTAGATGAGCAGTTCTTC. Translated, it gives CASSLVEGLDEQFF.